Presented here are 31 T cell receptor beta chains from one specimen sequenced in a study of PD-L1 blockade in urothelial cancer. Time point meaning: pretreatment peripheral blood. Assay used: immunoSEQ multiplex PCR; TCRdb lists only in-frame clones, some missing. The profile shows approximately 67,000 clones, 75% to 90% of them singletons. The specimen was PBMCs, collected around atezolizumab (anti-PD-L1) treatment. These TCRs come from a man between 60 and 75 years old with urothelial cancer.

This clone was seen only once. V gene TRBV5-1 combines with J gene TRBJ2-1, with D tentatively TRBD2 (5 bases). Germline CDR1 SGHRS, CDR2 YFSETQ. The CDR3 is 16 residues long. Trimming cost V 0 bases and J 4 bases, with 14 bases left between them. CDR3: CASSLDFGVSYNEQFF. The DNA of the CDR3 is TGCGCCAGCAGCTTGGATTTCGGGGTTTCATACAATGAGCAGTTCTTC. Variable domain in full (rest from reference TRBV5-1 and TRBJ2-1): KAGVTQTPRYLIKTRGQQVTLSCSPISGHRSVSWYQQTPGQGLQFLFEYFSETQRNKGNFPGRFSGRQFSNSRSEMNVSTLELGDSALYLCASSLDFGVSYNEQFFGPGTRLTVL.

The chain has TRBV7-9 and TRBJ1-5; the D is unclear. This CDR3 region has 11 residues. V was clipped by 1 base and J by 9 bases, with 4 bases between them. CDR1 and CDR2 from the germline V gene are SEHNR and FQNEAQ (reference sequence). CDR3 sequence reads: CASSLGGPQHF. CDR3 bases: TGTGCCAGCAGCTTAGGCGGGCCCCAGCATTTT.

CDR3 sequence (DNA): TGTGCCACCTCGACATCTGGGGCAGGGCGCTTTAACACTGAAGCTTTCTTT. This sequence encodes CATSTSGAGRFNTEAFF. The J gene is TRBJ1-1, the V gene TRBV7-9, with D perhaps matching TRBD1 (5 bases). V was cut by 10 bases and J by 2 bases, with 26 bases left in between. This CDR3 has 17 residues. CDR1 and CDR2 (germline): SEHNR, FQNEAQ (reference sequence).

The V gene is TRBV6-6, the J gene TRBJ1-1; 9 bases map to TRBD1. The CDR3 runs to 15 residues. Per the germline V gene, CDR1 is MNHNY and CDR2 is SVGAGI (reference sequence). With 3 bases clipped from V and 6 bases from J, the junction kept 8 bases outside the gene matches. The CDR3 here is CASSYPGQGSSEAFF. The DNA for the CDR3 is TGTGCCAGCAGTTATCCGGGACAGGGATCTTCTGAAGCTTTCTTT.

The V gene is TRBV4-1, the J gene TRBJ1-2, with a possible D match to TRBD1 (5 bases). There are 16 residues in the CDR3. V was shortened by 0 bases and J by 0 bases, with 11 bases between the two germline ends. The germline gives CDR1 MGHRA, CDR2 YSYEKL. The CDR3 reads CASSQEIRGTNYGYTF. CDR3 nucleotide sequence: TGCGCCAGCAGCCAAGAAATTCGGGGGACTAACTATGGCTACACCTTC.

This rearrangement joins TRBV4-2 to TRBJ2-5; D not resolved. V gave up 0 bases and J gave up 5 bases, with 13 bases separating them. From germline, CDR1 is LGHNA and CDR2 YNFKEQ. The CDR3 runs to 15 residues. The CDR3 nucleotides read TGTGCCAGCAGCCAAGATAGGAGTAGCCGGGAGACCCAGTACTTC. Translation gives CASSQDRSSRETQYF.

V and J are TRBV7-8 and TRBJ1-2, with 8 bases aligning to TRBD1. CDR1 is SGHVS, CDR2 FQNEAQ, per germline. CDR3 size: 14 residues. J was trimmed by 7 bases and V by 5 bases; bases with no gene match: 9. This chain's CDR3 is CASSQDRVSGGYTF. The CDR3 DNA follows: TGTGCCAGCAGCCAGGACAGGGTTTCGGGTGGCTACACCTTC.

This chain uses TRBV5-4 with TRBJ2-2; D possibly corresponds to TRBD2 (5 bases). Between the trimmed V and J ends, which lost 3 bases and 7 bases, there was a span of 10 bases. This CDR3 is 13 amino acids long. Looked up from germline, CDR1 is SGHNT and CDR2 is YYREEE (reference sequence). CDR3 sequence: CASSSDFYGELFF. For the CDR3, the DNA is TGTGCCAGCAGCTCGGACTTCTACGGGGAGCTGTTTTTT. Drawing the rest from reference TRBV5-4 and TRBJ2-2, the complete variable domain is ETGVTQSPTHLIKTRGQQVTLRCSSQSGHNTVSWYQQALGQGPQFIFQYYREEENGRGNFPPRFSGLQFPNYSSELNVNALELDDSALYLCASSSDFYGELFFGEGSRLTVL.

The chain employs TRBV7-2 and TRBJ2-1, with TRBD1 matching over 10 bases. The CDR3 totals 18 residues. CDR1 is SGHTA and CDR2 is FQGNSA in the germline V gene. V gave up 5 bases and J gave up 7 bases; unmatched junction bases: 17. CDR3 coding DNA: TGTGCCAGCAGCACGAGGGGCCTCCGGGACAGGGGAATAAATGAGCAGTTCTTC. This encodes CASSTRGLRDRGINEQFF. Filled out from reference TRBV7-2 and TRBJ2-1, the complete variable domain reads GAGVSQSPSNKVTEKGKDVELRCDPISGHTALYWYRQSLGQGLEFLIYFQGNSAPDKSGLPSDRFSAERTGGSVSTLTIQRTQQEDSAVYLCASSTRGLRDRGINEQFFGPGTRLTVL.

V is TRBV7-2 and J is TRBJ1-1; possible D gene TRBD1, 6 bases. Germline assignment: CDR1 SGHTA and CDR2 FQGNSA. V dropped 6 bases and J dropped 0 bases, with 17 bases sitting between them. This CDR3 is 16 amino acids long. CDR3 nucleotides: TGTGCCAGCAGGCTACAGGGCGGAGCGATGAACACTGAAGCTTTCTTT. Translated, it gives CASRLQGGAMNTEAFF.

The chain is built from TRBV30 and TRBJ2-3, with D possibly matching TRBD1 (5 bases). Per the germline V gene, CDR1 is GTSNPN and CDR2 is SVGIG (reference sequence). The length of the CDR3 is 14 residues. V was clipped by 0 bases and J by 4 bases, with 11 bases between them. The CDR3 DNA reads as TGTGCCTGGAGTGTTTTAGCAGGGTCAGATACGCAGTATTTT. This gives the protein CAWSVLAGSDTQYF.

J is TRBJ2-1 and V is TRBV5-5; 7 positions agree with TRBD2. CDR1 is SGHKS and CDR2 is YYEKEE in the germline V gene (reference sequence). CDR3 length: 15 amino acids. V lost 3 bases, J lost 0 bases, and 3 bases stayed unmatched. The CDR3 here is CASSSTSDSYNEQFF. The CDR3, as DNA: TGTGCCAGCAGCTCCACTAGCGACTCCTACAATGAGCAGTTCTTC. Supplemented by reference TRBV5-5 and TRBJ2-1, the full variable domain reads DAGVTQSPTHLIKTRGQQVTLRCSPISGHKSVSWYQQVLGQGPQFIFQYYEKEERGRGNFPDRFSARQFPNYSSELNVNALLLGDSALYLCASSSTSDSYNEQFFGPGTRLTVL.

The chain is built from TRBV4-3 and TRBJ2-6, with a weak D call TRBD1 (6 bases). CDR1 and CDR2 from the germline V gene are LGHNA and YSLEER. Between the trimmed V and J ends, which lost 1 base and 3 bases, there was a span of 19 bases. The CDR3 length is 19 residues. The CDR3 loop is CASSQAGNSRGFGANVLTF. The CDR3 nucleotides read TGCGCCAGCAGCCAAGCGGGAAATTCGAGGGGGTTTGGGGCCAACGTCCTGACTTTC.

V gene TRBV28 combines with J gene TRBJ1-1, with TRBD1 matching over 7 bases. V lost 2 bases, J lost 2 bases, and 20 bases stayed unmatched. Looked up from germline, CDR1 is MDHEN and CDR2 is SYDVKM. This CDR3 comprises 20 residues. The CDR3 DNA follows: TGTGCCAGCAGTTTAGATCGGCTCTCCGGGACAGAGGGGATCAACACTGAAGCTTTCTTT. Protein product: CASSLDRLSGTEGINTEAFF.

Here the CDR3 reads CASSSGQGSPEQYF. The CDR3 DNA is TGCGCCAGCAGCTCCGGACAGGGTTCCCCCGAGCAGTACTTC. V is TRBV5-1 and J is TRBJ2-7, with 8 bases fitting TRBD1. Germline CDR1 reads SGHRS; CDR2 reads YFSETQ. There are 14 residues in the CDR3. The junction had 8 bases not matched to a gene; V was cut back by 3 bases and J by 6 bases. Complete variable domain (other parts from reference TRBV5-1 and TRBJ2-7): KAGVTQTPRYLIKTRGQQVTLSCSPISGHRSVSWYQQTPGQGLQFLFEYFSETQRNKGNFPGRFSGRQFSNSRSEMNVSTLELGDSALYLCASSSGQGSPEQYFGPGTRLTVT.

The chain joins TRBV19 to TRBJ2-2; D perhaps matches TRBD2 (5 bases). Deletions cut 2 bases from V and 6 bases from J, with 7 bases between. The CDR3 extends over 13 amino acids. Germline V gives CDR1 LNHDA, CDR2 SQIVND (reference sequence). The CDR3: CASSILRAGELFF. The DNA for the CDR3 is TGTGCCAGTAGTATACTGAGGGCCGGGGAGCTGTTTTTT.

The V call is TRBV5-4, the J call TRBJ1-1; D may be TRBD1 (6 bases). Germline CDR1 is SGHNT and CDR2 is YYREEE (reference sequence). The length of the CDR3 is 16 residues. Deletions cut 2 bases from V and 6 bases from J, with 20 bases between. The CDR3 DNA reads TGTGCCAGCAGCTTTCGAGGTGCGGGGGCAAGATCTGAAGCTTTCTTT. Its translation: CASSFRGAGARSEAFF.

The chain's CDR3 is CAWTRQGVSTDTQYF. The CDR3 DNA sequence: TGTGCCTGGACCAGACAGGGGGTTAGCACAGATACGCAGTATTTT. This sequence joins TRBV30 and TRBJ2-3; 9 nucleotides match TRBD1. CDR1 and CDR2 (germline): GTSNPN, SVGIG (reference sequence). There are 15 residues in the CDR3. V shed 4 bases, J shed 0 bases, and the junction held 5 bases outside the gene matches.

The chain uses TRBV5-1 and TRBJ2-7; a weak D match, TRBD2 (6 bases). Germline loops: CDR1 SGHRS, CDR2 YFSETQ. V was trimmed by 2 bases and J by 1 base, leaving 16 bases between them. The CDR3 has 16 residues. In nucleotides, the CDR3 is TGCGCCAGCAGCTTCGGGACTCAACCGAGGTCCTACGAGCAGTACTTC. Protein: CASSFGTQPRSYEQYF.

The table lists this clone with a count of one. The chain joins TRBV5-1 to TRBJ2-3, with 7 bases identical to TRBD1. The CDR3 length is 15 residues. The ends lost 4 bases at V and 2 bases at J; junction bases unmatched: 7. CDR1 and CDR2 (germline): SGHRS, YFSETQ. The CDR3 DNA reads TGCGCCAGCAGCCCGGGACAGACCTACACAGATACGCAGTATTTT. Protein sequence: CASSPGQTYTDTQYF.

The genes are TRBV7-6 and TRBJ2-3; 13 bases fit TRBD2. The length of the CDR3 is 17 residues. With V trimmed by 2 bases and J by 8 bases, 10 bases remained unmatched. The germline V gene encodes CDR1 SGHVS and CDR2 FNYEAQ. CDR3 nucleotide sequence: TGTGCCAGCAGCTTAATCACTAGCGGGGGGGCTTATGGTACGCAGTATTTT. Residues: CASSLITSGGAYGTQYF. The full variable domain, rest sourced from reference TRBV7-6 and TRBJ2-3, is GAGVSQSPRYKVTKRGQDVALRCDPISGHVSLYWYRQALGQGPEFLTYFNYEAQQDKSGLPNDRFSAERPEGSISTLTIQRTEQRDSAMYRCASSLITSGGAYGTQYFGPGTRLTVL.

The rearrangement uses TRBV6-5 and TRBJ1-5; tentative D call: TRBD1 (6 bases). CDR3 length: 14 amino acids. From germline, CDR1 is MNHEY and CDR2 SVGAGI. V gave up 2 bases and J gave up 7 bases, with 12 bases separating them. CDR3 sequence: CASSYARGAQPQHF. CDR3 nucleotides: TGTGCCAGCAGTTACGCCAGGGGAGCCCAGCCCCAGCATTTT.

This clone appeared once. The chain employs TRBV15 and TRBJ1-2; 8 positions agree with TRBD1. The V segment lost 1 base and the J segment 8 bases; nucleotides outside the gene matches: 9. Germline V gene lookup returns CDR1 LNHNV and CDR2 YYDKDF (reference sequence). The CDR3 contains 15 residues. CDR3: CATSRAPGGGLGYTF. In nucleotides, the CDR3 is TGTGCCACCAGCAGAGCCCCAGGGGGCGGTTTGGGCTACACCTTC.

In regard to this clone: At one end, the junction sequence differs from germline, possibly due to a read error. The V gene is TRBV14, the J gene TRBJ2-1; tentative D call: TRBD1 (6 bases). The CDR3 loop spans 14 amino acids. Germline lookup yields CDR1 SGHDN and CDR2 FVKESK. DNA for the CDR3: TGTGCCAGCAGCTCGACAGGACCACTAAATGTGCAGTTCTTC. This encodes CASSSTGPLNVQFF.

DNA of the CDR3: TGCAGCGTTCAGGGGGCGGGTGGAAACACCATATATTTT. It yields the protein CSVQGAGGNTIYF. The chain joins TRBV29-1 to TRBJ1-3, with 8 bases fitting TRBD1. CDR1 is SQVTM and CDR2 is ANQGSEA in the germline V gene. V shed 5 bases and J 3 bases; nucleotides not matched to a gene: 3. The CDR3 covers 13 residues.

The CDR3 reads CASSPLAAGGIYEQYF. The CDR3 DNA follows: TGCGCCAGCAGCCCCCTCGCAGCGGGGGGGATCTACGAGCAGTACTTC. This chain joins TRBV5-1 and TRBJ2-7, with 10 bases lining up with TRBD2. J lost 3 bases, V lost 4 bases, and 10 bases had no gene match. The CDR3 covers 16 residues. The germline CDR1 and CDR2 sequences are SGHRS and YFSETQ.

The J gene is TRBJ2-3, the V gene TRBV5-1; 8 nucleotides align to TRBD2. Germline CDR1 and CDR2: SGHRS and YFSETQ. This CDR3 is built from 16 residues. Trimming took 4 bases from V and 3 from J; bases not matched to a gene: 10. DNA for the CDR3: TGCGCCAGCAGCCCGTATACTAGCGGTGAGACAGATACGCAGTATTTT. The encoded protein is CASSPYTSGETDTQYF. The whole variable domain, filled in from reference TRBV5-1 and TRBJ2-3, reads KAGVTQTPRYLIKTRGQQVTLSCSPISGHRSVSWYQQTPGQGLQFLFEYFSETQRNKGNFPGRFSGRQFSNSRSEMNVSTLELGDSALYLCASSPYTSGETDTQYFGPGTRLTVL.

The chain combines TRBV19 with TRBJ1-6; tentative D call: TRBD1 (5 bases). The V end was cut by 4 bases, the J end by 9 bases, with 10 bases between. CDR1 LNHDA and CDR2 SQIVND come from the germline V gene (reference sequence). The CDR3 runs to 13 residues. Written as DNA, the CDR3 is TGTGCCAGTAGTAAGGCGGGGGGTTCACCCCTCCACTTT. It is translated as CASSKAGGSPLHF.

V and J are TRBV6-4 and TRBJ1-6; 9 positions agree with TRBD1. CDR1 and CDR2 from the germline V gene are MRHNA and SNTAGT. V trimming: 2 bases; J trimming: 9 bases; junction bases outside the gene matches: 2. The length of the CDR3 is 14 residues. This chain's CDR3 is CASSDGDRASPLHF. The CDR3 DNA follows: TGTGCCAGCAGTGACGGGGACAGGGCTTCACCCCTCCACTTT.

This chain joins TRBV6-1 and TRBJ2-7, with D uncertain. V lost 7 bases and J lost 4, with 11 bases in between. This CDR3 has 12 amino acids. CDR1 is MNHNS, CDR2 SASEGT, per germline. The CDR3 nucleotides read TGTGCCAGCACCGAGCGTAGTTACGAGCAGTACTTC. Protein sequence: CASTERSYEQYF.

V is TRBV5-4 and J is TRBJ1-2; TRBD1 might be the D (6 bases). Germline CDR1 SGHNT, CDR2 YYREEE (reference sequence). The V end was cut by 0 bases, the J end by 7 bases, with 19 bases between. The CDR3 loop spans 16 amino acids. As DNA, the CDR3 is TGTGCCAGCAGCTTGGTACCGGAACAGGGAAGAAGTGGCTACACCTTC. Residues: CASSLVPEQGRSGYTF.